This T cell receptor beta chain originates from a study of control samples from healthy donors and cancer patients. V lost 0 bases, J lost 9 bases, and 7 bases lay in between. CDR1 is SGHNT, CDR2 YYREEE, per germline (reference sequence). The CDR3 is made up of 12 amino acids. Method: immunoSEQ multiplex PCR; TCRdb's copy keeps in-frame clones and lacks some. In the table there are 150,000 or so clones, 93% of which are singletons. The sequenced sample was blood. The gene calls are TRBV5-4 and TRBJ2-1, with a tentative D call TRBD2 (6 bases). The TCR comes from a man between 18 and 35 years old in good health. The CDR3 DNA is TGTGCCAGCAGCTTGGTGGGGGGTGAGCAGTTCTTC. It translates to CASSLVGGEQFF.